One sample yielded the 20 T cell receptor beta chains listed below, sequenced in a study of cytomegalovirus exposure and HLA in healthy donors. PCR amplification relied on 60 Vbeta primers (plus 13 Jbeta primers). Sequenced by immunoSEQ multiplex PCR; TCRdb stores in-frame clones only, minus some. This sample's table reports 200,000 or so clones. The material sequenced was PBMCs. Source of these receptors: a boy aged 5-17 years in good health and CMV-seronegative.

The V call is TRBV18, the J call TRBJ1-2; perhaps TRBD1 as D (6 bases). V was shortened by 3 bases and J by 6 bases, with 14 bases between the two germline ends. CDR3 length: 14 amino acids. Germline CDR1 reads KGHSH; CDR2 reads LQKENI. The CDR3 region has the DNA TGTGCCAGCTCACCGCAACGGACAGACGATGGCTACACCTTC. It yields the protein CASSPQRTDDGYTF.

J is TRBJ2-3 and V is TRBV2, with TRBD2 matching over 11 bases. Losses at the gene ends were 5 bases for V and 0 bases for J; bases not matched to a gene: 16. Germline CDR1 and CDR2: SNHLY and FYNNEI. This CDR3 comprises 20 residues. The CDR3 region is CASSPFFTTSGATSTDTQYF. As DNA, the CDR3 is TGTGCCAGCAGTCCTTTTTTCACGACTAGCGGGGCGACTAGCACAGATACGCAGTATTTT.

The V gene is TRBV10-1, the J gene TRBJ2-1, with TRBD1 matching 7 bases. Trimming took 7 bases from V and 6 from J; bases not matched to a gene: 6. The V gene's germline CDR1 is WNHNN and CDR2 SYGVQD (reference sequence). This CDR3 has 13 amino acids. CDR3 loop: CASIRRGLNEQFF. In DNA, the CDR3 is TGCGCCAGCATTAGAAGGGGGCTCAATGAGCAGTTCTTC.

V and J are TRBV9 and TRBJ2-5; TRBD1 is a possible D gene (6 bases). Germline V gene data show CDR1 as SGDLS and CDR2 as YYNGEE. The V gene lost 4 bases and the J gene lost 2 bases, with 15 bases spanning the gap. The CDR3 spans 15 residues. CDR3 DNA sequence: TGTGCCAGCAGCTTTTCCCCGGACAGTCAAGAGACCCAGTACTTC. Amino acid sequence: CASSFSPDSQETQYF. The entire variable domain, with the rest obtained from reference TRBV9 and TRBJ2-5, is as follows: DSGVTQTPKHLITATGQRVTLRCSPRSGDLSVYWYQQSLDQGLQFLIQYYNGEERAKGNILERFSAQQFPDLHSELNLSSLELGDSALYFCASSFSPDSQETQYFGPGTRLLVL.

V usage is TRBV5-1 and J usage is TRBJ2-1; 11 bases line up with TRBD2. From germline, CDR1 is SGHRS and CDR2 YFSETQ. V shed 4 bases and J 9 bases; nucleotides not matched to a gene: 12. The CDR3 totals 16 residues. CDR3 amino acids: CASSPISGGVLTEQFF. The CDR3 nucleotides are TGCGCCAGCAGCCCCATTAGCGGGGGGGTATTAACTGAGCAGTTCTTC.

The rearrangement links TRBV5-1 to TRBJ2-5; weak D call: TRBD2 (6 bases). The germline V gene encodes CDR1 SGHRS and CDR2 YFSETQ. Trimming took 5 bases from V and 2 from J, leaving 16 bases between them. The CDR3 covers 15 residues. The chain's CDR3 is CASRWAGTPQETQYF. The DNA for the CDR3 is TGCGCCAGCAGATGGGCCGGGACTCCACAAGAGACCCAGTACTTC.

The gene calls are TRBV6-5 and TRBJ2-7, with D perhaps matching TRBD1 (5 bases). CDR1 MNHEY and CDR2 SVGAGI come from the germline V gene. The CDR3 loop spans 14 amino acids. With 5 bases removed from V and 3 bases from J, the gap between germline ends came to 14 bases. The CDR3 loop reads CASSMGNQGYEQYF. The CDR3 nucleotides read TGTGCCAGCAGTATGGGGAACCAGGGCTACGAGCAGTACTTC.

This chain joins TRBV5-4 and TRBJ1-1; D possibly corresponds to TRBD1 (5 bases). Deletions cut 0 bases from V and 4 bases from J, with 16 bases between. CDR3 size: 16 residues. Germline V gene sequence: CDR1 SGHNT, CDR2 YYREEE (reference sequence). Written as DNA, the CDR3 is TGTGCCAGCAGCTTGGCTAGGGGCCCCGGGGGCACTGAAGCTTTCTTT. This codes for CASSLARGPGGTEAFF.

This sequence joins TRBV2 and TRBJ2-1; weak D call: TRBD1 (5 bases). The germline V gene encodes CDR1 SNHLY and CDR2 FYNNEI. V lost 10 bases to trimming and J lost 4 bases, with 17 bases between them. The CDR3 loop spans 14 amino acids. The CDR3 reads CAIRKTDGYNEQFF. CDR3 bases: TGTGCCATCAGGAAGACAGATGGTTACAATGAGCAGTTCTTC.

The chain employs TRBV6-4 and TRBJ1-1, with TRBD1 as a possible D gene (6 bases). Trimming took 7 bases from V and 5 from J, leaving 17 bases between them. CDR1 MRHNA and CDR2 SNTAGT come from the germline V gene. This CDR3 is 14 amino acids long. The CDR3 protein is CASKLEQGGTEAFF. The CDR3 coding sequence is TGTGCCAGCAAACTAGAACAGGGTGGTACTGAAGCTTTCTTT.

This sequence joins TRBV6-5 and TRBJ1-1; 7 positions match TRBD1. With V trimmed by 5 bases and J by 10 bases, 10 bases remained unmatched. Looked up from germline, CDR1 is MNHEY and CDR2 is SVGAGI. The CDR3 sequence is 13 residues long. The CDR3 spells CASSEDQGGVAFF. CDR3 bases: TGTGCCAGCAGTGAAGATCAGGGGGGTGTAGCTTTCTTT.

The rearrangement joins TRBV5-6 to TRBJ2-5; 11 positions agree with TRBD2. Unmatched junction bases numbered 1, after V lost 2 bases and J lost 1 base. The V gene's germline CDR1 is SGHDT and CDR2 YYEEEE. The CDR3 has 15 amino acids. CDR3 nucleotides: TGTGCCAGCAGCTTAGGGACTAGCGGCCAAGAGACCCAGTACTTC. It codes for CASSLGTSGQETQYF.

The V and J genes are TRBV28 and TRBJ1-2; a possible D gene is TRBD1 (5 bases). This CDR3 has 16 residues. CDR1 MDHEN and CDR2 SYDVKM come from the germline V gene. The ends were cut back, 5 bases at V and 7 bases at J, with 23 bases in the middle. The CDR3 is CASSLSGTPEGGGYTF. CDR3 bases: TGTGCCAGCAGTCTTTCCGGGACCCCTGAGGGAGGTGGCTACACCTTC.

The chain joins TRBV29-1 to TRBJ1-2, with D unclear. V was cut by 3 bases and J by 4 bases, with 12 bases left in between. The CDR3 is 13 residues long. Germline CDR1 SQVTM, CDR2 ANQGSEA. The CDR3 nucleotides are TGCAGCGTTGACGAACATACAGCCTATGGCTACACCTTC. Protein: CSVDEHTAYGYTF.

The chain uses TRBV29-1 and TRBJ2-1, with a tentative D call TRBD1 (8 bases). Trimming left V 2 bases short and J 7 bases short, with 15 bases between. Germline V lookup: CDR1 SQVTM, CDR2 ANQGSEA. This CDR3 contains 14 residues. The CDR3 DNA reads TGCAGCGTTGAACGGCACAGGGGGGGGAATGAGCAGTTCTTC. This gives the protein CSVERHRGGNEQFF.

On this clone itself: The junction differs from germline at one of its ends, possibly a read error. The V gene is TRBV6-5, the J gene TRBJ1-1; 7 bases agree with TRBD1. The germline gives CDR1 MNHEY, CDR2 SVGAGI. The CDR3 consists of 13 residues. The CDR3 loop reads CASSLQGITETFF. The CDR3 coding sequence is TGTGCCAGCAGCCTACAGGGGATCACTGAAACTTTCTTT.

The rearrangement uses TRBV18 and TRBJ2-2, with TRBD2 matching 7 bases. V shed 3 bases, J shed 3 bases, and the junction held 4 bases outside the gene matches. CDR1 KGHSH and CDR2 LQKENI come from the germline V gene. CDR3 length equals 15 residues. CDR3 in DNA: TGTGCCAGCTCACCGTTCCGGGGGGACACCGGGGAGCTGTTTTTT. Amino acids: CASSPFRGDTGELFF. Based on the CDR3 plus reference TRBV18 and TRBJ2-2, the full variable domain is NAGVMQNPRHLVRRRGQEARLRCSPMKGHSHVYWYRQLPEEGLKFMVYLQKENIIDESGMPKERFSAEFPKEGPSILRIQQVVRGDSAAYFCASSPFRGDTGELFFGEGSRLTVL.

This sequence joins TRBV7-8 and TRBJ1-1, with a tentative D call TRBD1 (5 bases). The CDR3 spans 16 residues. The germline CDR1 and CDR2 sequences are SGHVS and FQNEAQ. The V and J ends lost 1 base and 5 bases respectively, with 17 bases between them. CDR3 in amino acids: CASSLEVIGATTEAFF. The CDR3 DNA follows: TGTGCCAGCAGCTTAGAGGTTATAGGGGCAACTACTGAAGCTTTCTTT. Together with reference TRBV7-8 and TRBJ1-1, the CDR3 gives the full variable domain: GAGVSQSPRYKVAKRGQDVALRCDPISGHVSLFWYQQALGQGPEFLTYFQNEAQLDKSGLPSDRFFAERPEGSVSTLKIQRTQQEDSAVYLCASSLEVIGATTEAFFGQGTRLTVV.

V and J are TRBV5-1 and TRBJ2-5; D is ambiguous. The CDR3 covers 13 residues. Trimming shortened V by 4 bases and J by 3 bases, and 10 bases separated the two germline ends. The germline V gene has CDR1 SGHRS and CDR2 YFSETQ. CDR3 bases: TGCGCCAGCAGCCTTGCTCGGGAAGAGACCCAGTACTTC. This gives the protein CASSLAREETQYF.

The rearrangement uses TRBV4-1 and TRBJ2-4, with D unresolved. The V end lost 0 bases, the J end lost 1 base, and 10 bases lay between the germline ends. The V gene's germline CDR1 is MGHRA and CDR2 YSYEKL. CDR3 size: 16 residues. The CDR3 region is CASSQDHWSAKNIQYF. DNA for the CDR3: TGCGCCAGCAGCCAAGATCACTGGTCGGCCAAAAACATTCAGTACTTC.